This TCR beta chain was captured in a study of identical twins. Notes on the study in general: Memory repertoires lacked the insertion deficit that abundant cord blood beta clonotypes showed. Zero-insertion analyses were open to partial confounding by invariant MAIT and iNKT cells.

As for this clonotype: The antigen is undetermined.

Germline CDR1 reads SGHDT; CDR2 reads YYEEEE. The length of the CDR3 is 16 residues. V shed 2 bases, J shed 5 bases, and the junction held 7 bases outside the gene matches. cDNA molecules carried unique molecular identifiers, and template switching added a universal primer site. TCRdb re-called the 5' RACE reads with MiXCR, one entry per CDR3 protein. The sample has fewer than 250,000 distinct CDR3 sequences; about 7.5% are singletons. The same specimen was also included in a second study, on yellow fever vaccine responses in identical twins. That paper states: Twins reportedly showed a vaccine T cell response that seemed partly convergent and partly personalized.

The chain has TRBV5-6 and TRBJ2-1; TRBD1 matches 10 bases. The receptor comes from a young woman in good health. Sequencing was done on a sample of memory (CD45RO+) T cells sorted from blood. The CDR3 DNA sequence: TGTGCCAGCAGCTTTCTGGGGACAGGGGACAACAATGAGCAGTTCTTC. Translation gives CASSFLGTGDNNEQFF.